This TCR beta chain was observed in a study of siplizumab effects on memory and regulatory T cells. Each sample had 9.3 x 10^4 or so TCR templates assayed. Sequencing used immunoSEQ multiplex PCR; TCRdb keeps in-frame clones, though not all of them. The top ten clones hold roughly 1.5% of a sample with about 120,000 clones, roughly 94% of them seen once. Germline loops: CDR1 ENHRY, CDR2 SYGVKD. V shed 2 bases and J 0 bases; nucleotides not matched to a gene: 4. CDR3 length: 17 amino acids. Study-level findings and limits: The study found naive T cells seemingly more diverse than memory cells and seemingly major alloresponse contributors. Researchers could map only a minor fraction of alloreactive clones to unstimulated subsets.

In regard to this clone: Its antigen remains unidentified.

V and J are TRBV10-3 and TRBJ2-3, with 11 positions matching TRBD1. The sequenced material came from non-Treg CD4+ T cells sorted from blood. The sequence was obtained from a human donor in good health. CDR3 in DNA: TGTGCCATCAGTGAGGGACAGGGGGCACTTAGCACAGATACGCAGTATTTT. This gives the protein CAISEGQGALSTDTQYF.